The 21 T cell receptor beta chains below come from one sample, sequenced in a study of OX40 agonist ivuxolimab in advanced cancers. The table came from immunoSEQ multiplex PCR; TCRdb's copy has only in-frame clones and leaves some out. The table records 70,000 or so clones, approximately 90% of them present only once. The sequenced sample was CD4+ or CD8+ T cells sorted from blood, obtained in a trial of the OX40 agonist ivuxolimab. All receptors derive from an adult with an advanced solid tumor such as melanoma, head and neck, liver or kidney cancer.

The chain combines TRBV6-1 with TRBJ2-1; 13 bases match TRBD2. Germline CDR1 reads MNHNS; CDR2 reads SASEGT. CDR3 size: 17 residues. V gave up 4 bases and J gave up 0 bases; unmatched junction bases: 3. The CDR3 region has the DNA TGTGCCAGCAGTGTAGGGACTAGCGGGATCTCCTACAATGAGCAGTTCTTC. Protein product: CASSVGTSGISYNEQFF.

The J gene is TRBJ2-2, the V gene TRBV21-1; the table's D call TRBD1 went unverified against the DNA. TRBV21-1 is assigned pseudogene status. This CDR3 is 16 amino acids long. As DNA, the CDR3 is TGTGCCAGCAGCCCTAGGGGCAGGATGAACACCGGGGAGCTGTTTTTT. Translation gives CASSPRGRMNTGELFF.

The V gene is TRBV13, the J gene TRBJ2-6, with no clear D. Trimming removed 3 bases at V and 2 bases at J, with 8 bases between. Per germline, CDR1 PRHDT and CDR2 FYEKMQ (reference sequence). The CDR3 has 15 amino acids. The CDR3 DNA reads TGTGCCAGCAGCTTGCTAGGGCCTGGGGCCAACGTCCTGACTTTC. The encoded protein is CASSLLGPGANVLTF. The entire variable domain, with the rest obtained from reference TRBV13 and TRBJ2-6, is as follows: AAGVIQSPRHLIKEKRETATLKCYPIPRHDTVYWYQQGPGQDPQFLISFYEKMQSDKGSIPDRFSAQQFSDYHSELNMSSLELGDSALYFCASSLLGPGANVLTFGAGSRLTVL.

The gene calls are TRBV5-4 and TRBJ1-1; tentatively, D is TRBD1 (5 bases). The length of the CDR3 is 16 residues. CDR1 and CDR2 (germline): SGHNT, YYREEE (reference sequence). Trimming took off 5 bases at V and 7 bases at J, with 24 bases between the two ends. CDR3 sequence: CASSYPIRGSVVEAFF. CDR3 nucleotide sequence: TGTGCCAGCAGTTACCCGATTCGGGGGTCGGTGGTTGAAGCTTTCTTT. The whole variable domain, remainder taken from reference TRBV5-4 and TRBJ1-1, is ETGVTQSPTHLIKTRGQQVTLRCSSQSGHNTVSWYQQALGQGPQFIFQYYREEENGRGNFPPRFSGLQFPNYSSELNVNALELDDSALYLCASSYPIRGSVVEAFFGQGTRLTVV.

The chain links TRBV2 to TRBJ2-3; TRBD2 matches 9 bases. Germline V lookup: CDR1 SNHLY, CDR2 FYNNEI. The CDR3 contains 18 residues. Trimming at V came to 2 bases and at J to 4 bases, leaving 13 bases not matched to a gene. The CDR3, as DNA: TGTGCCAGCAGTGAATTCAGCGGGAGGACCCGATATTCAGATACGCAGTATTTT. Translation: CASSEFSGRTRYSDTQYF.

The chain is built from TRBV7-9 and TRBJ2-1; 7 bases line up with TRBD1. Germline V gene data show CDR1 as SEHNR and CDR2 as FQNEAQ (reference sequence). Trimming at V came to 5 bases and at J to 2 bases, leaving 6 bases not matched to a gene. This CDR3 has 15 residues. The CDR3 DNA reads TGTGCCAGCAGCCCCGACAGGGAGCCCTACAATGAGCAGTTCTTC. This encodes CASSPDREPYNEQFF.

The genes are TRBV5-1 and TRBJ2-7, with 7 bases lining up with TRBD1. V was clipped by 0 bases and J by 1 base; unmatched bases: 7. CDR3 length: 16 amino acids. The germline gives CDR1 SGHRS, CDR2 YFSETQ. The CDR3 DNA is TGCGCCAGCAGCTTGGCTCAAAGGGACAGATCCTACGAGCAGTACTTC. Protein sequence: CASSLAQRDRSYEQYF. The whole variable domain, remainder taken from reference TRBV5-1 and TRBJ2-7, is KAGVTQTPRYLIKTRGQQVTLSCSPISGHRSVSWYQQTPGQGLQFLFEYFSETQRNKGNFPGRFSGRQFSNSRSEMNVSTLELGDSALYLCASSLAQRDRSYEQYFGPGTRLTVT.

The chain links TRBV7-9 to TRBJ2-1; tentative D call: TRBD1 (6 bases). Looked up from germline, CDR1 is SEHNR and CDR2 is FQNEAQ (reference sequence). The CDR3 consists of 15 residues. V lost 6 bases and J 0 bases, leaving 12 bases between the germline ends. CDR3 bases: TGTGCCAGCAGTAACAGGGCCAGCTCCTACAATGAGCAGTTCTTC. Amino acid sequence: CASSNRASSYNEQFF.

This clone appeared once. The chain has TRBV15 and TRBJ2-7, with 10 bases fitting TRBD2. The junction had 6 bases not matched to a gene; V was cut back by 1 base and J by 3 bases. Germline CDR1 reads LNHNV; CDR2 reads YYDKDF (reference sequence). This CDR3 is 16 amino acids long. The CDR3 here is CATSRVTSGANYEQYF. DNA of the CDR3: TGTGCCACCAGCAGAGTTACTAGCGGGGCTAACTACGAGCAGTACTTC.

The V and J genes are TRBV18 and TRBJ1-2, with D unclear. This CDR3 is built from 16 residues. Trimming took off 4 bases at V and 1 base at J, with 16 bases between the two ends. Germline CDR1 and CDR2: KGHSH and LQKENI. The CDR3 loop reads CASSQIFSPDNYGYTF. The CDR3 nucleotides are TGTGCCAGCTCACAAATTTTTTCCCCGGATAACTATGGCTACACCTTC. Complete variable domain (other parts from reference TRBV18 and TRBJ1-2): NAGVMQNPRHLVRRRGQEARLRCSPMKGHSHVYWYRQLPEEGLKFMVYLQKENIIDESGMPKERFSAEFPKEGPSILRIQQVVRGDSAAYFCASSQIFSPDNYGYTFGSGTRLTVV.

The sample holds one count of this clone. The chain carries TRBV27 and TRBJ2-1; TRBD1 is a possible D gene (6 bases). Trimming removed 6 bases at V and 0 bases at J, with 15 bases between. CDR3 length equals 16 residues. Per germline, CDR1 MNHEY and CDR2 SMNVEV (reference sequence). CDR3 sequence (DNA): TGTGCCAGCAGCTCTTTCCAGGGGAGCTCCTACAATGAGCAGTTCTTC. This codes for CASSSFQGSSYNEQFF.

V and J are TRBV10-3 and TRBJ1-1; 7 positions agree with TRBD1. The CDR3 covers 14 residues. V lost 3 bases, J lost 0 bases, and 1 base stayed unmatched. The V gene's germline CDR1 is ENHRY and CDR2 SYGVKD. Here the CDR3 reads CAISEGTVNTEAFF. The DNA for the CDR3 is TGTGCCATCAGTGAAGGGACAGTGAACACTGAAGCTTTCTTT.

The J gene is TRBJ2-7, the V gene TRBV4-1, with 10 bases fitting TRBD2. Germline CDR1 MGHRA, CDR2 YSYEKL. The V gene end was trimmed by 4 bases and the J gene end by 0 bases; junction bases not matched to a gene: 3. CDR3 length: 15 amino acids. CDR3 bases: TGCGCCAGCAGCCCAGCTAGCGGGAGCTCCTACGAGCAGTACTTC. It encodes CASSPASGSSYEQYF.

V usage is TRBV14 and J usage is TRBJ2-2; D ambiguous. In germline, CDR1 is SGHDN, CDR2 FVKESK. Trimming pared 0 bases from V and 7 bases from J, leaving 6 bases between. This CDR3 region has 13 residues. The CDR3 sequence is CASSQDLGGELFF. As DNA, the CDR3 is TGTGCCAGCAGCCAAGATCTTGGCGGGGAGCTGTTTTTT.

This CDR3 reads CASSQPGQGALGYTF. In DNA, the CDR3 is TGTGCCAGTAGCCAGCCGGGACAGGGGGCACTTGGCTACACCTTC. The rearrangement joins TRBV19 to TRBJ1-2, with TRBD1 matching 12 bases. The ends lost 6 bases at V and 7 bases at J; junction bases unmatched: 9. This CDR3 has 15 residues. CDR1 is LNHDA, CDR2 SQIVND, per germline (reference sequence).

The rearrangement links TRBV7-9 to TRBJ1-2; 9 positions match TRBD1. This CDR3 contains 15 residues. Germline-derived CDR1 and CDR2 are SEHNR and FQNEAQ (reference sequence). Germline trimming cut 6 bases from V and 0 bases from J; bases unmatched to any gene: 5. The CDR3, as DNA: TGTGCCAGCAGTCTACAGGGGGCGGCTAACTATGGCTACACCTTC. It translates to CASSLQGAANYGYTF.

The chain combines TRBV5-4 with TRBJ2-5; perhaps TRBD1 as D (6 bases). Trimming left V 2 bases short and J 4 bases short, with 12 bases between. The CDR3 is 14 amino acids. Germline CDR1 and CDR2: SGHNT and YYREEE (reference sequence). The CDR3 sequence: CASSLRRGGETQYF. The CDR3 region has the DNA TGTGCCAGCAGCTTAAGGCGAGGGGGAGAGACCCAGTACTTC.

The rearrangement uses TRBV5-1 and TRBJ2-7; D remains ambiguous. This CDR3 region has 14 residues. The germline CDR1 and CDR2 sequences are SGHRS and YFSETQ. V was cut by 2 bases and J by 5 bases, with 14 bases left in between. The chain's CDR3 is CASSFRPFKDEQYF. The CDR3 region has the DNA TGCGCCAGCAGCTTCCGGCCCTTCAAGGACGAGCAGTACTTC.

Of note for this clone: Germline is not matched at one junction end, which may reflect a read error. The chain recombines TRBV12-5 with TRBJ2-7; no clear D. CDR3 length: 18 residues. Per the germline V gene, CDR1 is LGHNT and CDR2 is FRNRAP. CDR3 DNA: TGTGCTGGTGGTTTGGTACCCACTCTCCAAACTTACTCCTACGAGCAGTACTTC. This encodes CAGGLVPTLQTYSYEQYF.

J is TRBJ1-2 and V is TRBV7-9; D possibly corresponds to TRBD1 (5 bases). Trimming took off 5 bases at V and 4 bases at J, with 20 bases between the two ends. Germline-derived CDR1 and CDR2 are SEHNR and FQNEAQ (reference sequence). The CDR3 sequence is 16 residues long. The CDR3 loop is CASSPGAAAAIYGYTF. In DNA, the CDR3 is TGTGCCAGCAGCCCTGGGGCAGCTGCGGCCATCTATGGCTACACCTTC.

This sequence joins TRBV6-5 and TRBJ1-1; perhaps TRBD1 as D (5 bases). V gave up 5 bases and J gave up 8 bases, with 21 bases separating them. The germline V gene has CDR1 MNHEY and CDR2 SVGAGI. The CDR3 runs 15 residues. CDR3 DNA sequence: TGTGCCAGCAGTATGAAGCCGGGACGAAAGATCGAAGCTTTCTTT. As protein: CASSMKPGRKIEAFF.